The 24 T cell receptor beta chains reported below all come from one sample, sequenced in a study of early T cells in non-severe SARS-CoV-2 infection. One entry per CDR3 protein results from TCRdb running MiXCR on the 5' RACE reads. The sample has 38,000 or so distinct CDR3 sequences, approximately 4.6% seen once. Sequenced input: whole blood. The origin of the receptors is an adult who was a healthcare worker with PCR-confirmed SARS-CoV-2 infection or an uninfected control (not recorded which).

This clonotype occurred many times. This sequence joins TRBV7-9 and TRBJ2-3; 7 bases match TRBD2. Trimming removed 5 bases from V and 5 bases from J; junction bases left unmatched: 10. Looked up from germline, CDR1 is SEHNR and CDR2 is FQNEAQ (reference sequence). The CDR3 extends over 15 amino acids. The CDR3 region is CASSLISGARDTQYF. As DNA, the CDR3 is TGTGCCAGCAGCCTCATAAGCGGGGCTCGAGATACGCAGTATTTT.

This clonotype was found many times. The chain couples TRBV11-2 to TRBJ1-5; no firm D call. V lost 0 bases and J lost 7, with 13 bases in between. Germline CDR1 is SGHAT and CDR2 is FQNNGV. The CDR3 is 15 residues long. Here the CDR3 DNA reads TGTGCCAGCAGCTTAGACGGGCGGTATGAGCAGCCCCAGCATTTT. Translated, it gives CASSLDGRYEQPQHF.

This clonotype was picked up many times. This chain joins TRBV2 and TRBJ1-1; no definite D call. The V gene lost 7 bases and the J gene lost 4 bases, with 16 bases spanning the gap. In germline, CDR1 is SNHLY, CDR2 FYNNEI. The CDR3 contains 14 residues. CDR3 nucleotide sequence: TGTGCCAGCACCTTCAGCGAGGAGGGCACTGAAGCTTTCTTT. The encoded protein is CASTFSEEGTEAFF.

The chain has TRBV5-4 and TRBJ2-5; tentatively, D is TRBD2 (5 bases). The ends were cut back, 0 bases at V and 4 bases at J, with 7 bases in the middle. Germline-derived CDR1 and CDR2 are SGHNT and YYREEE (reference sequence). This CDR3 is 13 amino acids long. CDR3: CASSLAGVETQYF. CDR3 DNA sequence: TGTGCCAGCAGCTTGGCCGGGGTAGAGACCCAGTACTTC.

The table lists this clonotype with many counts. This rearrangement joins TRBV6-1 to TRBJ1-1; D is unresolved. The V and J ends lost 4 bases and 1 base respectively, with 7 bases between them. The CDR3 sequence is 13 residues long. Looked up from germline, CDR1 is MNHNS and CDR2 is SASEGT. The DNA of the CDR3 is TGTGCCAGCAGTGCTGGGTCGAACACTGAAGCTTTCTTT. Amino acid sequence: CASSAGSNTEAFF.

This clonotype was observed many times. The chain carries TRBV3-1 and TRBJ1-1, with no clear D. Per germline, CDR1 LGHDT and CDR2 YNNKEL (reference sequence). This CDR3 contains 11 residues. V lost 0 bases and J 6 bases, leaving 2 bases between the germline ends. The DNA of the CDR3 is TGTGCCAGCAGCCAAGAGGCTGAAGCTTTCTTT. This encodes CASSQEAEAFF.

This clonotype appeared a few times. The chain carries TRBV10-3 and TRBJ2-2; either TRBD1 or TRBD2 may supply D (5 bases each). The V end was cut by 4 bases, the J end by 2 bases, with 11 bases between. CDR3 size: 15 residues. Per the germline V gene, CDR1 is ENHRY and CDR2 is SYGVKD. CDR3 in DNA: TGTGCCATCAGTGGGGACCGCCCCAACACCGGGGAGCTGTTTTTT. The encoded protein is CAISGDRPNTGELFF.

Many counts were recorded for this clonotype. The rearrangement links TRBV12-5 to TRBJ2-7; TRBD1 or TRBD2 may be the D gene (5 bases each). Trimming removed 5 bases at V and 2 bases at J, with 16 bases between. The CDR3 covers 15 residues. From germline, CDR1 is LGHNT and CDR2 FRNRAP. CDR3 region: CASGPLGAPTYEQYF. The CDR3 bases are TGTGCTAGTGGTCCTCTCGGGGCTCCGACCTACGAGCAGTACTTC.

CDR3 loop: CASSWGGLPSSYEQYF. CDR3 DNA: TGCGCCAGCAGCTGGGGCGGACTTCCGAGCTCCTACGAGCAGTACTTC. V gene TRBV5-1 combines with J gene TRBJ2-7; D is perhaps TRBD1 or TRBD2 (5 bases each). Germline CDR1 is SGHRS and CDR2 is YFSETQ. The CDR3 is 16 residues long. The V end lost 3 bases, the J end lost 0 bases, and 16 bases lay between the germline ends.

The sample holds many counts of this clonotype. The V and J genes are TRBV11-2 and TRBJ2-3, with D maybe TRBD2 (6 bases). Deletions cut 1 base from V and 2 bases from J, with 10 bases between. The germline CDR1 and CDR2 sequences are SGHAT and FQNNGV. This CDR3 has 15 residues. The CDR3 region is CASSLAGGVTDTQYF. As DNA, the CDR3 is TGTGCCAGCAGCTTAGCTGGCGGGGTCACAGATACGCAGTATTTT.

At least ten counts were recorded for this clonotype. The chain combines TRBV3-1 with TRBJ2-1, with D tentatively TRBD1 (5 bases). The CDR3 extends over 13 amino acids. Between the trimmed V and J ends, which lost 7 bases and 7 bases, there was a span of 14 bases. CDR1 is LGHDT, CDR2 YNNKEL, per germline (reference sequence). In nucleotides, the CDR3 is TGTGCCAGCAACTTTGAGCAGGGAAATGAGCAGTTCTTC. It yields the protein CASNFEQGNEQFF.

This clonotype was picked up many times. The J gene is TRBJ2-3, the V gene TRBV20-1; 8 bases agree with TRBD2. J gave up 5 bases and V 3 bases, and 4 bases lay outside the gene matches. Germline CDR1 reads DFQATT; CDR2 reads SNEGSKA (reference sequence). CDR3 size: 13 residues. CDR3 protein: CSASGGARDTQYF. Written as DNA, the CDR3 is TGCAGTGCTAGCGGGGGGGCCCGAGATACGCAGTATTTT.

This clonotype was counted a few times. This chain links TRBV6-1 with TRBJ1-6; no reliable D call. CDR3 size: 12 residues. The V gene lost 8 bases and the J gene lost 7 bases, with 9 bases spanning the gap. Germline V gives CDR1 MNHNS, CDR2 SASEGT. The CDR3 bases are TGTGCCAGCGAGGGAAGGAATTCACCCCTCCACTTT. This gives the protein CASEGRNSPLHF.

In DNA form, the CDR3 reads TGTGCCACAGAGGGGACTAGCGGGGCGTATGAGCAGTTCTTC. Protein product: CATEGTSGAYEQFF. V usage is TRBV19 and J usage is TRBJ2-1; 13 nucleotides align to TRBD2. The CDR3 has 14 amino acids. Germline assignment: CDR1 LNHDA and CDR2 SQIVND (reference sequence). V dropped 10 bases and J dropped 8; count of bases not matched to a gene: 8. Complete variable domain (other parts from reference TRBV19 and TRBJ2-1): DGGITQSPKYLFRKEGQNVTLSCEQNLNHDAMYWYRQDPGQGLRLIYYSQIVNDFQKGDIAEGYSVSREKKESFPLTVTSAQKNPTAFYLCATEGTSGAYEQFFGPGTRLTVL.

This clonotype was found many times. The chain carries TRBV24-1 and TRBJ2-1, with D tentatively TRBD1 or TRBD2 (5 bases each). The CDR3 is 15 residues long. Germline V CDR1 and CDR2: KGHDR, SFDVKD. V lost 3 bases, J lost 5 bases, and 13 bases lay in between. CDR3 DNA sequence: TGTGCCACCAGTGATAATCGGGACGGCAACAATGAGCAGTTCTTC. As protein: CATSDNRDGNNEQFF.

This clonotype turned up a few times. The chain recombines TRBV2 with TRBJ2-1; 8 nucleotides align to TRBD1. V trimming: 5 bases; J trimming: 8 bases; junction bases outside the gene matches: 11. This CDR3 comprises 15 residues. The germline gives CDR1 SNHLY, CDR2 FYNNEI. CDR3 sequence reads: CASSRSSQGADEQFF. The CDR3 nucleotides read TGTGCCAGCAGTCGATCCAGTCAGGGGGCCGATGAGCAGTTCTTC.

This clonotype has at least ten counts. Here the CDR3 reads CASSQNGGSSPLHF. In DNA, the CDR3 is TGTGCCAGCAGCCAAAACGGGGGGTCATCACCCCTCCACTTT. J is TRBJ1-6 and V is TRBV3-1; D possibly corresponds to TRBD1 (5 bases). V was shortened by 2 bases and J by 10 bases, with 12 bases between the two germline ends. Germline V CDR1 and CDR2: LGHDT, YNNKEL (reference sequence). The CDR3 runs to 14 residues.

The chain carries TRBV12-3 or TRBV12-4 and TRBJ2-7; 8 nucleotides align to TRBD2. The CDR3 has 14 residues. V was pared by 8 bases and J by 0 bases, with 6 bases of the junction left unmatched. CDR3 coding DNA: TGTGCCAGCCGAGGGAGCGGGGGCTCCTACGAGCAGTACTTC. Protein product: CASRGSGGSYEQYF.

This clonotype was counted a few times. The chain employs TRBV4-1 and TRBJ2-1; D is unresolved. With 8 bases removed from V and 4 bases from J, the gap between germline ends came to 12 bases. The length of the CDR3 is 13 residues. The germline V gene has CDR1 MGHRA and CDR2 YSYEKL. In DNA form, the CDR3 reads TGCGCCAGCGCAACTGGGGATTACAATGAGCAGTTCTTC. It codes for CASATGDYNEQFF.

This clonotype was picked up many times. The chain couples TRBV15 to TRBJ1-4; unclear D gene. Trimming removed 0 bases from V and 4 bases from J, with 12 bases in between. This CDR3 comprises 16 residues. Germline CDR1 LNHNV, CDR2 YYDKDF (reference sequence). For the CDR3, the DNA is TGTGCCACCAGCAGAGATCGGGCCCAGGTTAATGAAAAACTGTTTTTT. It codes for CATSRDRAQVNEKLFF.

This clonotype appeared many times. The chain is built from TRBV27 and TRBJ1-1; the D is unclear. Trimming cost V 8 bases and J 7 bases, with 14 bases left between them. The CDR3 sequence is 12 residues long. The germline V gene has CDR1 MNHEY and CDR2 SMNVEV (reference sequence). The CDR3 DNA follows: TGTGCCAGCCGATCCTGGACCGTTGAAGCTTTCTTT. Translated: CASRSWTVEAFF.

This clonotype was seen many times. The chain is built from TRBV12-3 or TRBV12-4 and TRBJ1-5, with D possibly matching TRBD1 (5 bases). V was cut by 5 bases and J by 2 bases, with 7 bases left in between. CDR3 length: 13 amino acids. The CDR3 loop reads CASSQGGNQPQHF. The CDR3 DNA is TGTGCCAGCAGTCAGGGTGGCAATCAGCCCCAGCATTTT.

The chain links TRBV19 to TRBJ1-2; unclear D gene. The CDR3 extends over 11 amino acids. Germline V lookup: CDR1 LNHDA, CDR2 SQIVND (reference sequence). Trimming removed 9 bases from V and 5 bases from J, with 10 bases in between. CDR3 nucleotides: TGTGCCAGCGCCGTACGATATGGCTACACCTTC. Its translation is CASAVRYGYTF.

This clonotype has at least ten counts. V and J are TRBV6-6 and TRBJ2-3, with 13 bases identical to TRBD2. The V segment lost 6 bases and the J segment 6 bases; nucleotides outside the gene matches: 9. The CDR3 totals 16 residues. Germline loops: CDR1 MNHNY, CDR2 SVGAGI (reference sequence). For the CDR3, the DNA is TGTGCCAGCAGCCCCGGCCGACTAGCGGGGGGCGATACGCAGTATTTT. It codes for CASSPGRLAGGDTQYF.